These T cell receptor beta chains were read from a single sample in a study of early stage breast cancer tumors. Assay: immunoSEQ multiplex PCR; the TCRdb copy retains only in-frame clones and omits some. The sample records some 30,000 clones, almost 85% being singletons. Sequenced: blood. The receptors stem from a person aged 50-59 years with breast cancer. The conserved cysteine and the conserved F or W are not part of the CDR3 here. The D gene is left open where the match is weak.

V: TRBV5-5; J: TRBJ2-4; D: .; CDR3: ASSLPGTPNIQY
V: TRBV6-5; J: TRBJ1-1; D: .; CDR3: ASSRQGMVVTEAF
V: TRBV13; J: TRBJ1-5; D: .; CDR3: ASGDRGDNQPQH
V: TRBV10-2; J: TRBJ2-3; D: TRBD2; CDR3: ASIPVAGGSDTQY
V: TRBV6-1; J: TRBJ2-7; D: .; CDR3: ASTEAGSYEQY
V: TRBV5-1; J: TRBJ2-7; D: .; CDR3: ASSLGSSYEQY
V: TRBV19; J: TRBJ1-2; D: .; CDR3: ASSIPGADYGYT
V: TRBV4-1; J: TRBJ1-2; D: TRBD1; CDR3: ASSQDLGRGDGYT
V: TRBV6-1; J: TRBJ2-2; D: TRBD1; CDR3: ASSDVVTGATGELF
V: TRBV6-5; J: TRBJ1-5; D: .; CDR3: ASSYEGSNNQPQH
V: TRBV5-6; J: TRBJ1-4; D: .; CDR3: ASSFRAVNEKLF